This T cell receptor beta chain is drawn from a study of blood T cell repertoires in COVID-19. On the study more broadly: COVID-19 samples collected from the United States, Italy and Spain covered acute and convalescent phases. PBMCs, B-cell-depleted T cells, or T cells were the source of the cDNA or gDNA that made up the material.

The CDR3 sequence is 13 residues long. Germline values: CDR1 SGHNT, CDR2 YYREEE (reference sequence). V was clipped by 4 bases and J by 5 bases, with 10 bases between them. Assay: immunoSEQ multiplex PCR; the TCRdb copy retains only in-frame clones and omits some. The sample consists of some 240,000 clones, about 80% of them appearing once. The clonotype was recovered from a woman aged 80 or over with acute or convalescent COVID-19. Sample: peripheral blood. This sequence joins TRBV5-4 and TRBJ2-1; maybe TRBD1 (5 bases). The chain's CDR3 is CASSQGPHNEQFF. CDR3 coding DNA: TGTGCCAGCAGCCAGGGCCCTCACAATGAGCAGTTCTTC.